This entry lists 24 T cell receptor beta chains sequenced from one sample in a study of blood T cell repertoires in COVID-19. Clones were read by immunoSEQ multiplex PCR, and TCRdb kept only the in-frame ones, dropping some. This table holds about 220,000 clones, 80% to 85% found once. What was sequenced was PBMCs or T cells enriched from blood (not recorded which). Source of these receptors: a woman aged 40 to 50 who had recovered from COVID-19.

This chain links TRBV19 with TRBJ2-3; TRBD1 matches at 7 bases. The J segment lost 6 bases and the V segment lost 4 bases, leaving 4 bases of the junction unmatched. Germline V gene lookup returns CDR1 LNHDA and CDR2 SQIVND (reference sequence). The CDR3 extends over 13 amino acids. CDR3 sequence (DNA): TGTGCCAGTAGTACCCAGGGGGTTGATACGCAGTATTTT. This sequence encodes CASSTQGVDTQYF.

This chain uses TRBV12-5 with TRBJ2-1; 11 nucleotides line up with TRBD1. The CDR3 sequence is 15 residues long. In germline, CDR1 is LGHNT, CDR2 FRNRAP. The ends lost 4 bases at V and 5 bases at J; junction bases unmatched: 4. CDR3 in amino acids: CASGSGTGGNNEQFF. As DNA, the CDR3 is TGTGCTAGTGGTTCAGGGACAGGGGGGAACAATGAGCAGTTCTTC.

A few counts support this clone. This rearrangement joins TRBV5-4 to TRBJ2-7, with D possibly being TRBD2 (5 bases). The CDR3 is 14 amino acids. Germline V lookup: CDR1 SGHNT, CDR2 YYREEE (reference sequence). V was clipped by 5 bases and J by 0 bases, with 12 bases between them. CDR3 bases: TGTGCCAGCAGTCCGGAGGCGGTCTCCTACGAGCAGTACTTC. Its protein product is CASSPEAVSYEQYF. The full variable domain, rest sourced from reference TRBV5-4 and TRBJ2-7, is ETGVTQSPTHLIKTRGQQVTLRCSSQSGHNTVSWYQQALGQGPQFIFQYYREEENGRGNFPPRFSGLQFPNYSSELNVNALELDDSALYLCASSPEAVSYEQYFGPGTRLTVT.

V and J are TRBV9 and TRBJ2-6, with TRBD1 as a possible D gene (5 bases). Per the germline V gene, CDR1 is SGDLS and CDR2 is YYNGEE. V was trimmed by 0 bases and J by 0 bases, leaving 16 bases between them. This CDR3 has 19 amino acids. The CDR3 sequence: CASSVGNEWGISGANVLTF. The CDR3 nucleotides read TGTGCCAGCAGCGTAGGGAACGAATGGGGCATCTCTGGGGCCAACGTCCTGACTTTC.

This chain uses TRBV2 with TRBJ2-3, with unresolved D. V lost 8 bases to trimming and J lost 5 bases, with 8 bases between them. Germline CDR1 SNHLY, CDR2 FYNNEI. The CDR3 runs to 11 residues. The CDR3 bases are TGTGCCAGCGGAGAGAGAGATACGCAGTATTTT. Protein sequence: CASGERDTQYF.

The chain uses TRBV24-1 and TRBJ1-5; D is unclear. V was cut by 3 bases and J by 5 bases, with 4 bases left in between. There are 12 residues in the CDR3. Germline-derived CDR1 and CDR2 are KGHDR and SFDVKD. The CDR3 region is CATSDPDQPQHF. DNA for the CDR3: TGTGCCACCAGTGATCCCGATCAGCCCCAGCATTTT.

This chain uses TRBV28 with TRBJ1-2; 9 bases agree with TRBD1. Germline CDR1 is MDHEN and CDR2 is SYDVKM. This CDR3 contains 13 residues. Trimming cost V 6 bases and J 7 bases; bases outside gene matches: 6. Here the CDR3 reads CASREGQGFGYTF. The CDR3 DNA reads TGTGCCAGCAGGGAGGGACAGGGATTTGGCTACACCTTC.

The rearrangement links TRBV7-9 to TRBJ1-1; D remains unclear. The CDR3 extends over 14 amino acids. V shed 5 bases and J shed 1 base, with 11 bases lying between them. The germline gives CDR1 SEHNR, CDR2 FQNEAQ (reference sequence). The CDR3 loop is CASSLHGENTEAFF. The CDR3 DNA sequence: TGTGCCAGCAGCCTCCATGGAGAGAACACTGAAGCTTTCTTT. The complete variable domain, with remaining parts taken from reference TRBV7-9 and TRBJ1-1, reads DTGVSQNPRHKITKRGQNVTFRCDPISEHNRLYWYRQTLGQGPEFLTYFQNEAQLEKSRLLSDRFSAERPKGSFSTLEIQRTEQGDSAMYLCASSLHGENTEAFFGQGTRLTVV.

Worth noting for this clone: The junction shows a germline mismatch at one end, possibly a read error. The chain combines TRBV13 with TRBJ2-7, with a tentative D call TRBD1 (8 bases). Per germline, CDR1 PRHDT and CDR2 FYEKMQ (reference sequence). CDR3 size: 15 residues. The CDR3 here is CARSFAGGGRGEQYF. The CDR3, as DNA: TGTGCCCGCAGCTTCGCAGGGGGCGGGCGGGGGGAGCAGTACTTC.

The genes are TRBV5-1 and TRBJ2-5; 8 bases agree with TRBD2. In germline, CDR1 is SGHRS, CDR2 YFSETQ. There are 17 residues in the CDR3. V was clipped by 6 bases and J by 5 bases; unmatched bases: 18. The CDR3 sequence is CASIRGDLAGVGETQYF. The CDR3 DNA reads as TGCGCCAGCATCCGGGGGGATCTAGCGGGTGTCGGCGAGACCCAGTACTTC.

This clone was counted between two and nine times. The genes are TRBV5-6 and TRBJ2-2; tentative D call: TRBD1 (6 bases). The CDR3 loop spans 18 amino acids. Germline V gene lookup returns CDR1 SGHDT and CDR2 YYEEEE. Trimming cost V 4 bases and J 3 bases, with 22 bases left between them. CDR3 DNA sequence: TGTGCCAGCAGCAACCCACTACAGCGAGGGACACACACCGGGGAGCTGTTTTTT. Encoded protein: CASSNPLQRGTHTGELFF.

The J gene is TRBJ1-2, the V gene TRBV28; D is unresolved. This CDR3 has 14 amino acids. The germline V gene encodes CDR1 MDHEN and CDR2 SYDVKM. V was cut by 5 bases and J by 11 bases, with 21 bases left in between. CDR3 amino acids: CASSNTRGVGQYTF. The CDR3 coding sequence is TGTGCCAGCAGTAACACCCGGGGTGTCGGGCAGTACACCTTC.

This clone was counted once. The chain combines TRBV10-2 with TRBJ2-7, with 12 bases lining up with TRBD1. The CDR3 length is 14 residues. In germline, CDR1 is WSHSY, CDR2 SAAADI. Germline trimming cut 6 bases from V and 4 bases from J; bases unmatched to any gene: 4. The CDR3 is CASRVGQGAYEQYV. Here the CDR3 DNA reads TGCGCCAGCAGGGTGGGACAGGGGGCTTACGAGCAGTACGTC.

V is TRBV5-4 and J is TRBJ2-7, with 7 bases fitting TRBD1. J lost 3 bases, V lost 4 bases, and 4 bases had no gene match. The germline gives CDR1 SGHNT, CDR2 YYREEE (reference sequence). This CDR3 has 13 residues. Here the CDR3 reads CASSEGQNYEQYF. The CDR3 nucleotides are TGTGCCAGCAGCGAGGGACAGAACTACGAGCAGTACTTC. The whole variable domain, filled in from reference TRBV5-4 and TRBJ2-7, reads ETGVTQSPTHLIKTRGQQVTLRCSSQSGHNTVSWYQQALGQGPQFIFQYYREEENGRGNFPPRFSGLQFPNYSSELNVNALELDDSALYLCASSEGQNYEQYFGPGTRLTVT.

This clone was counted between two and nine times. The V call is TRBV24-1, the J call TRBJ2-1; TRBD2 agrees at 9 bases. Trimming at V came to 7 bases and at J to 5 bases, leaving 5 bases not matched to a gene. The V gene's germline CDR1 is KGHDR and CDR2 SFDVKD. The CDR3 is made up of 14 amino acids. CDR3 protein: CATSYSGRDNEQFF. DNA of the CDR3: TGTGCCACCAGCTATAGCGGGAGAGACAATGAGCAGTTCTTC.

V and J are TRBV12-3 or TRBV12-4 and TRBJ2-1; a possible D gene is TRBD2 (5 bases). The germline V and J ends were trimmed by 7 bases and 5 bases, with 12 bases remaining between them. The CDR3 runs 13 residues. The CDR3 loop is CASTTGLHNEQFF. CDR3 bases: TGTGCCAGCACCACCGGACTTCACAATGAGCAGTTCTTC.

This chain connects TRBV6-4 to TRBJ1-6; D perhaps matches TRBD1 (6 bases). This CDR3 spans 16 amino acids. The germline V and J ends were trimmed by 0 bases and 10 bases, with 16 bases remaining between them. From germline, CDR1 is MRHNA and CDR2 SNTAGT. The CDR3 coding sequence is TGTGCCAGCAGTGACTCTCCAGGGGACGTGGGCTCACCCCTCCACTTT. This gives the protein CASSDSPGDVGSPLHF.

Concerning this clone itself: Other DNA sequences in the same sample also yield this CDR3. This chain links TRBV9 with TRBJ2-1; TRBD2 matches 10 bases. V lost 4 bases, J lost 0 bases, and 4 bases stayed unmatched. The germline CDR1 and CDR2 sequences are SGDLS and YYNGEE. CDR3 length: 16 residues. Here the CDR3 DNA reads TGTGCCAGCAGCCCGAGCGGGAGGGCCTCCTACAATGAGCAGTTCTTC. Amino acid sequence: CASSPSGRASYNEQFF.

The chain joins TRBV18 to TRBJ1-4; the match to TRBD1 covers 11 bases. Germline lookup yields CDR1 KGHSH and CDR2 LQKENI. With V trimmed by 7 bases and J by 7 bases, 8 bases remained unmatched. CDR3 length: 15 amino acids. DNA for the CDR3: TGTGCCAGCTTACCTGGGACAGGGGGAAGTGAAAAACTGTTTTTT. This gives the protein CASLPGTGGSEKLFF. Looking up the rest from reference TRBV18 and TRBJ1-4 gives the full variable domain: NAGVMQNPRHLVRRRGQEARLRCSPMKGHSHVYWYRQLPEEGLKFMVYLQKENIIDESGMPKERFSAEFPKEGPSILRIQQVVRGDSAAYFCASLPGTGGSEKLFFGSGTQLSVL.

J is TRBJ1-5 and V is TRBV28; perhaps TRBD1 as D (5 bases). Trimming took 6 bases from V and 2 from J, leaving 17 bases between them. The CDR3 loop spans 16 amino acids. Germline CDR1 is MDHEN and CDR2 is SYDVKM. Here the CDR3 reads CASSPRDGRGNQPQHF. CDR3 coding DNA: TGTGCCAGCAGCCCGAGGGACGGGAGGGGCAATCAGCCCCAGCATTTT.

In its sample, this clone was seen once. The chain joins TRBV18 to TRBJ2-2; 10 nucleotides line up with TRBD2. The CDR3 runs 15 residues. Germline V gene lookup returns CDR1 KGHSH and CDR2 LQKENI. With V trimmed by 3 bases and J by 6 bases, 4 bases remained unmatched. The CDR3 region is CASSPSSGSPGELFF. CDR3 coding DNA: TGTGCCAGCTCACCCTCTAGCGGGAGCCCCGGGGAGCTGTTTTTT.

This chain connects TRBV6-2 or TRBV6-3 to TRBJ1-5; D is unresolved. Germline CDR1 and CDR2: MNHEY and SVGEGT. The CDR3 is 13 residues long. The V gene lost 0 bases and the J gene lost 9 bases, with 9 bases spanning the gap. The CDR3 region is CASSYSRLAPQHF. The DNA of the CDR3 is TGTGCCAGCAGTTACTCGAGACTCGCGCCCCAGCATTTT.

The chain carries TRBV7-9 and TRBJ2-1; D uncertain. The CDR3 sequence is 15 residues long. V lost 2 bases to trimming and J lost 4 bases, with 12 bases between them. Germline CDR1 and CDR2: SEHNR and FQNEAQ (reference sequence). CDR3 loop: CASSLTSAIYNEQFF. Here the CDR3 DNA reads TGTGCCAGCAGCTTAACAAGCGCGATTTACAATGAGCAGTTCTTC. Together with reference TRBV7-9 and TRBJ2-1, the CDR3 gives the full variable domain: DTGVSQNPRHKITKRGQNVTFRCDPISEHNRLYWYRQTLGQGPEFLTYFQNEAQLEKSRLLSDRFSAERPKGSFSTLEIQRTEQGDSAMYLCASSLTSAIYNEQFFGPGTRLTVL.

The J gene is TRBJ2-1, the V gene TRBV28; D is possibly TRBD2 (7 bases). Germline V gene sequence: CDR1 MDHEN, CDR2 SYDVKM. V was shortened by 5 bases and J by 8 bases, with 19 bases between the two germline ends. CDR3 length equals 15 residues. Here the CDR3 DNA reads TGTGCCAGCAGTCCCGGGACGGCGGGGGCGGATGAGCAGTTCTTC. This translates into CASSPGTAGADEQFF. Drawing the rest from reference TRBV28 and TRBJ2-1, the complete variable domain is DVKVTQSSRYLVKRTGEKVFLECVQDMDHENMFWYRQDPGLGLRLIYFSYDVKMKEKGDIPEGYSVSREKKERFSLILESASTNQTSMYLCASSPGTAGADEQFFGPGTRLTVL.